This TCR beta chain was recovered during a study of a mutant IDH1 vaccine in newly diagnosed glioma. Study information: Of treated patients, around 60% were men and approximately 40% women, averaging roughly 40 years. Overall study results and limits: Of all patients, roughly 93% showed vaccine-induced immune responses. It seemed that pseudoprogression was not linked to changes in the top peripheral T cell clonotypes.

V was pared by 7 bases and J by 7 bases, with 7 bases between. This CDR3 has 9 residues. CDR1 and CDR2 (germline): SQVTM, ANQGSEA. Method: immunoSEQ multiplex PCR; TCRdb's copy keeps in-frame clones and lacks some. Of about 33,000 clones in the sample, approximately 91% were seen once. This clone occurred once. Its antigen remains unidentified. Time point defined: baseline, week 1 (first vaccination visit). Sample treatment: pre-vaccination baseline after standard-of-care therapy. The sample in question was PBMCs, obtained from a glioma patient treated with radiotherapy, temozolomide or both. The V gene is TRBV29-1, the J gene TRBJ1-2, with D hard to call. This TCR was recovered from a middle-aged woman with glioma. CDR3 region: CSDAPGYTF. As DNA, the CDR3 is TGCAGCGACGCGCCTGGCTACACCTTC.